This TCR beta chain derives from a study of post-analysis software for immune sequencing data. Study at large: Disease courses included relapsing-remitting, secondary progressive and progressive-relapsing multiple sclerosis. Study-wide results and caveats: Multiple sclerosis was associated with a significant reduction in normalized Chao1 diversity relative to controls. Patients showed TRBV5-6, TRBV5-1 and TRBV20-1 among 4 or 5 TRBV segments more frequent than in controls. Pronounced co-clustering by F measure was evident among identically batched samples.

Sequencing libraries made from TCR beta cDNA carried unique molecular identifiers. Approximately 550,000 cDNA molecules came from about 1 to 10 million T cells. TCRdb independently ran MiXCR on the PCR reads; one entry per CDR3 protein. The sample includes fewer than 700,000 distinct CDR3 sequences, 44% of them seen just once. Turning to this clonotype: The antigen is not known.

The length of the CDR3 is 16 residues. The trim removed 4 bases at V and 0 bases at J, leaving 5 bases unmatched. Germline CDR1 MGHRA, CDR2 YSYEKL. This sequence joins TRBV4-1 and TRBJ2-3, with TRBD2 identical over 9 bases. This TCR came from a girl under 18 with multiple sclerosis. Material: blood. The CDR3 coding sequence is TGCGCCAGCAGCCTAGCGGGAGCTTCTAGCACAGATACGCAGTATTTT. Translated: CASSLAGASSTDTQYF.